These 30 T cell receptor beta chains came from one sample sequenced in a study of T cells in Graves' hyperthyroidism and ophthalmopathy. RNA transcripts served as the template for amplifying TCR beta CDR3 regions. RT-PCR in the first round (using the HTBI primer set) targeted the TCR CDR3. Each CDR3 protein is one row after TCRdb ran MiXCR on the multiplex PCR reads. Of some 490,000 distinct CDR3 sequences listed, less than 25% were seen once; the top ten hold 45% to 50%. The specimen sequenced was blood. The origin of the receptors is a woman aged 70-85 years with Graves' ophthalmopathy.

This clonotype showed up many times. The gene calls are TRBV12-3 or TRBV12-4 and TRBJ1-1; weak D call: TRBD1 (6 bases). V dropped 1 base and J dropped 12 bases, with 18 bases sitting between them. The CDR3 contains 14 residues. CDR3 region: CASSLGLNKGGTFF. Here the CDR3 DNA reads TGTGCCAGCAGTTTAGGGCTCAACAAAGGGGGAACTTTCTTT.

This clonotype was recorded at least ten times. The chain carries TRBV7-6 and TRBJ2-3; 8 bases align to TRBD1. Germline CDR1 and CDR2: SGHVS and FNYEAQ. V lost 5 bases, J lost 2 bases, and 6 bases stayed unmatched. CDR3 length: 15 amino acids. Here the CDR3 reads CASSARDRNTDTQYF. The CDR3 DNA reads TGTGCCAGCAGCGCCCGGGACAGGAACACAGATACGCAGTATTTT.

In this sample, this clonotype turned up once. The chain uses TRBV5-1 and TRBJ2-1, with 7 positions matching TRBD1. J gave up 6 bases and V 5 bases, and 11 bases lay outside the gene matches. From germline, CDR1 is SGHRS and CDR2 YFSETQ. The CDR3 sequence is 15 residues long. CDR3: CASRPGLTGPNEQFF. The CDR3 nucleotides are TGCGCCAGCAGGCCTGGATTGACAGGGCCCAATGAGCAGTTCTTC.

A note on this clonotype: Since a much larger clone is just one base distant, this may be a read error. The rearrangement uses TRBV7-2 and TRBJ1-6, with D possibly TRBD1 on 5 matching bases. Germline V gives CDR1 SGHTA, CDR2 FQGNSA. The CDR3 contains 15 residues. The V and J ends lost 5 bases and 10 bases respectively, with 18 bases between them. This CDR3 is CASSPRQGLSSPLHF. The CDR3 DNA sequence: TGTGCCAGCAGCCCACGGCAGGGTTTGTCCTCACCCCTCCACTTT.

This clonotype was seen a few times. The genes are TRBV11-2 and TRBJ2-2; D might be TRBD1 (6 bases). V was trimmed by 6 bases and J by 1 base, leaving 21 bases between them. This CDR3 region has 18 residues. Germline V gives CDR1 SGHAT, CDR2 FQNNGV. CDR3 in DNA: TGTGCCAGCAGTCACTACTATGGGACACGACGGAACACCGGGGAGCTGTTTTTT. Amino acids: CASSHYYGTRRNTGELFF.

This clonotype was counted between two and nine times. The rearrangement joins TRBV28 to TRBJ1-1; the D is unclear. This CDR3 has 14 amino acids. Trimming stripped 1 base from V and 4 bases from J, with 10 bases between. Looked up from germline, CDR1 is MDHEN and CDR2 is SYDVKM. The CDR3 DNA follows: TGTGCCAGCAGTTTATCGTTTACGAGCACTGAAGCTTTCTTT. Its translation: CASSLSFTSTEAFF. The full variable domain, its missing parts supplied by reference TRBV28 and TRBJ1-1, is DVKVTQSSRYLVKRTGEKVFLECVQDMDHENMFWYRQDPGLGLRLIYFSYDVKMKEKGDIPEGYSVSREKKERFSLILESASTNQTSMYLCASSLSFTSTEAFFGQGTRLTVV.

A few counts support this clonotype. This chain's CDR3 is CASSGSGTGLAGELFF. In DNA, the CDR3 is TGTGCCAGCAGCGGCTCCGGGACAGGTCTCGCCGGGGAGCTGTTTTTT. The chain links TRBV9 to TRBJ2-2, with 8 bases aligning to TRBD1. Germline V gene lookup returns CDR1 SGDLS and CDR2 YYNGEE. The trim removed 3 bases at V and 6 bases at J, leaving 10 bases unmatched. This CDR3 spans 16 amino acids.

This clonotype was observed a few times. The V and J genes are TRBV3-1 and TRBJ2-3, with TRBD2 identical over 12 bases. The CDR3 contains 18 residues. In germline, CDR1 is LGHDT, CDR2 YNNKEL (reference sequence). After removal of 2 bases from V and 4 bases from J, the junction contained 10 bases not matched to a gene. CDR3 loop: CASSQFSLRLAGADTQYF. DNA for the CDR3: TGTGCCAGCAGCCAATTTTCTCTTCGACTAGCGGGAGCAGATACGCAGTATTTT.

This clonotype was seen ten or more times. The V and J genes are TRBV11-2 and TRBJ2-5; D may be TRBD2 (7 bases). With 5 bases removed from V and 4 bases from J, the gap between germline ends came to 17 bases. The V gene's germline CDR1 is SGHAT and CDR2 FQNNGV. CDR3 length: 15 amino acids. Written as DNA, the CDR3 is TGTGCCAGCAGCCCGAGGAGAGGGGGGGCAGAGACCCAGTACTTC. Translation gives CASSPRRGGAETQYF.

The table lists this clonotype with a few counts. The CDR3 is CASTSIGEGEKLFF. In DNA form, the CDR3 reads TGTGCCAGCACCTCGATAGGGGAAGGTGAAAAACTGTTTTTT. The chain is built from TRBV28 and TRBJ1-4, with a possible D match to TRBD1 (5 bases). This CDR3 is 14 amino acids long. The ends were cut back, 7 bases at V and 7 bases at J, with 16 bases in the middle. CDR1 is MDHEN, CDR2 SYDVKM, per germline.

Only a few counts were recorded for this clonotype. The V call is TRBV30, the J call TRBJ1-3; a possible D gene is TRBD1 (5 bases). Deletions cut 2 bases from V and 0 bases from J, with 20 bases between. The CDR3 spans 18 residues. The germline V gene encodes CDR1 GTSNPN and CDR2 SVGIG (reference sequence). The CDR3 DNA sequence: TGTGCCTGGAGTCCTGAACATCCCGGGGCAGACTCTGGAAACACCATATATTTT. Translated: CAWSPEHPGADSGNTIYF.

The CDR3 reads CASSGLAGVVSGELFF. The CDR3, as DNA: TGTGCCAGCAGCGGACTAGCGGGAGTAGTTTCCGGGGAGCTGTTTTTT. The V and J genes are TRBV5-6 and TRBJ2-2, with TRBD2 matching over 13 bases. V lost 4 bases and J lost 6; bases outside the gene matches: 6. Per the germline V gene, CDR1 is SGHDT and CDR2 is YYEEEE. This CDR3 has 16 residues.

This clonotype was recorded many times. The chain recombines TRBV11-2 with TRBJ1-2; D unclear. Germline CDR1 reads SGHAT; CDR2 reads FQNNGV. V was shortened by 0 bases and J by 4 bases, with 3 bases between the two germline ends. CDR3 length: 12 amino acids. The CDR3 bases are TGTGCCAGCAGCTTAGAGGTCTATGGCTACACCTTC. Its protein is CASSLEVYGYTF.

The count of this clonotype is one. This sequence joins TRBV5-5 and TRBJ2-1; TRBD2 agrees at 7 bases. V shed 8 bases, J shed 2 bases, and the junction held 13 bases outside the gene matches. The germline gives CDR1 SGHKS, CDR2 YYEKEE (reference sequence). This CDR3 spans 16 amino acids. The CDR3 DNA is TGTGCCAGTACCCTAGGGCTAGCGGTCACCTACAATGAGCAGTTCTTC. Translating it yields CASTLGLAVTYNEQFF. Drawing the rest from reference TRBV5-5 and TRBJ2-1, the complete variable domain is DAGVTQSPTHLIKTRGQQVTLRCSPISGHKSVSWYQQVLGQGPQFIFQYYEKEERGRGNFPDRFSARQFPNYSSELNVNALLLGDSALYLCASTLGLAVTYNEQFFGPGTRLTVL.

This clonotype has a handful of counts. The CDR3 bases are TGTGCCAGCAGTTCAGGGGGATCCCTCGGGAACATTCAGTACTTC. Amino acid sequence: CASSSGGSLGNIQYF. The chain joins TRBV28 to TRBJ2-4; 7 positions match TRBD1. Looked up from germline, CDR1 is MDHEN and CDR2 is SYDVKM. With 4 bases clipped from V and 7 bases from J, the junction kept 10 bases outside the gene matches. This CDR3 comprises 15 residues.

The chain recombines TRBV27 with TRBJ2-5, with D uncertain. V dropped 5 bases and J dropped 1 base, with 14 bases sitting between them. Germline values: CDR1 MNHEY, CDR2 SMNVEV (reference sequence). The CDR3 runs to 15 residues. The CDR3 loop is CASSLRHTSQETQYF. CDR3 nucleotides: TGTGCCAGCAGTCTCCGACATACATCCCAAGAGACCCAGTACTTC.

This clonotype was observed many times. This rearrangement joins TRBV7-2 to TRBJ2-3, with 8 bases identical to TRBD2. V was clipped by 6 bases and J by 0 bases; unmatched bases: 8. There are 16 residues in the CDR3. Germline lookup yields CDR1 SGHTA and CDR2 FQGNSA. CDR3 DNA: TGTGCCAGCAGTCGCAGCGGGGGAGTCAGCACAGATACGCAGTATTTT. Translating it yields CASSRSGGVSTDTQYF.

The chain recombines TRBV19 with TRBJ1-4, with D maybe TRBD1 (5 bases). CDR1 and CDR2 from the germline V gene are LNHDA and SQIVND (reference sequence). The CDR3 is 14 amino acids. Trimming took off 10 bases at V and 4 bases at J, with 16 bases between the two ends. The CDR3 sequence: CANLLAGLNEKLFF. The CDR3 DNA reads as TGTGCCAATCTACTCGCAGGGCTTAATGAAAAACTGTTTTTT.

The J gene is TRBJ1-6, the V gene TRBV3-1; the D is unclear. Trimming left V 3 bases short and J 6 bases short, with 24 bases between. The CDR3 has 19 amino acids. Germline values: CDR1 LGHDT, CDR2 YNNKEL (reference sequence). CDR3 amino acids: CASSHSPWRILQLNSPLHF. CDR3 sequence (DNA): TGTGCCAGCAGCCATAGTCCTTGGAGAATTCTTCAGCTTAATTCACCCCTCCACTTT.

This clonotype appeared a single time. This sequence may be a read error, since a much larger clone differs from it by one base. This chain links TRBV28 with TRBJ2-6, with unresolved D. CDR1 and CDR2 (germline): MDHEN, SYDVKM. Between the trimmed V and J ends, which lost 7 bases and 1 base, there was a span of 8 bases. CDR3 length equals 14 residues. In DNA, the CDR3 is TGTGCCAGCACCTGGATATCTGGGGCCAACGTCCTGACTTTC. Translation gives CASTWISGANVLTF.

This clonotype was recorded a few times. The V gene is TRBV18, the J gene TRBJ2-7; D remains ambiguous. V was clipped by 2 bases and J by 6 bases, with 11 bases between them. The germline V gene has CDR1 KGHSH and CDR2 LQKENI. There are 13 residues in the CDR3. Here the CDR3 DNA reads TGTGCCAGCTCACCAAGTCCCGACTCCGAGCAGTACTTC. Protein sequence: CASSPSPDSEQYF.

This clonotype was seen only a few times. This chain uses TRBV7-2 with TRBJ1-5; TRBD1 matches 9 bases. The germline V gene has CDR1 SGHTA and CDR2 FQGNSA. This CDR3 contains 15 residues. With 5 bases clipped from V and 6 bases from J, the junction kept 8 bases outside the gene matches. The CDR3 DNA follows: TGTGCCAGCAGCCAGGACAGGGGCTTAAGTCAGCCCCAGCATTTT. Protein: CASSQDRGLSQPQHF.

The chain links TRBV5-1 to TRBJ2-3; TRBD1 aligns across 7 bases. This CDR3 contains 14 residues. V shed 4 bases, J shed 5 bases, and the junction held 7 bases outside the gene matches. Germline CDR1 reads SGHRS; CDR2 reads YFSETQ. The DNA of the CDR3 is TGCGCCAGCAGCCCGGGACAGTTTGGAGATACGCAGTATTTT. Translating gives CASSPGQFGDTQYF. Supplemented by reference TRBV5-1 and TRBJ2-3, the full variable domain reads KAGVTQTPRYLIKTRGQQVTLSCSPISGHRSVSWYQQTPGQGLQFLFEYFSETQRNKGNFPGRFSGRQFSNSRSEMNVSTLELGDSALYLCASSPGQFGDTQYFGPGTRLTVL.

The rearrangement uses TRBV20-1 and TRBJ1-4, with 8 bases aligning to TRBD1. Germline CDR1 reads DFQATT; CDR2 reads SNEGSKA (reference sequence). This CDR3 has 13 amino acids. V lost 6 bases and J lost 7; bases outside the gene matches: 7. In DNA form, the CDR3 reads TGCAGTGCGCCAGGGGGCGCAGGTGAAAAACTGTTTTTT. As protein: CSAPGGAGEKLFF.

The chain uses TRBV15 and TRBJ2-2; 7 positions agree with TRBD1. Germline loops: CDR1 LNHNV, CDR2 YYDKDF (reference sequence). Trimming at V came to 1 base and at J to 2 bases, leaving 1 base not matched to a gene. This CDR3 is built from 15 residues. This chain's CDR3 is CATSRGGGNTGELFF. The CDR3 nucleotides are TGTGCCACCAGCAGAGGAGGGGGCAACACCGGGGAGCTGTTTTTT.

The chain links TRBV5-6 to TRBJ1-1; 10 positions agree with TRBD1. Germline trimming cut 4 bases from V and 5 bases from J; bases unmatched to any gene: 8. The CDR3 contains 15 residues. Germline-derived CDR1 and CDR2 are SGHDT and YYEEEE. For the CDR3, the DNA is TGTGCCAGCAGCCCCGATGGGACAGGGGATACTGAAGCTTTCTTT. It yields the protein CASSPDGTGDTEAFF.

The V call is TRBV3-1, the J call TRBJ2-7, with a weak D call TRBD1 (5 bases). The germline gives CDR1 LGHDT, CDR2 YNNKEL (reference sequence). Trimming shortened V by 4 bases and J by 3 bases, and 19 bases separated the two germline ends. The CDR3 contains 16 residues. The CDR3 here is CASSPFQGTYYYEQYF. In DNA, the CDR3 is TGTGCCAGCAGCCCATTCCAGGGAACTTATTACTACGAGCAGTACTTC.

This sequence joins TRBV6-1 and TRBJ1-2; no definite D call. The CDR3 contains 14 residues. Germline V lookup: CDR1 MNHNS, CDR2 SASEGT. V gave up 5 bases and J gave up 4 bases, with 14 bases separating them. The DNA of the CDR3 is TGTGCCAGCAGTTTTTCCCCAGATATCTATGGCTACACCTTC. Its protein product is CASSFSPDIYGYTF.

Many counts were recorded for this clonotype. The gene calls are TRBV7-2 and TRBJ1-1; D is perhaps TRBD1 (5 bases). V lost 10 bases to trimming and J lost 2 bases, with 17 bases between them. The germline V gene has CDR1 SGHTA and CDR2 FQGNSA. CDR3 size: 14 residues. The CDR3: CAIKSPGRNTEAFF. DNA for the CDR3: TGTGCCATCAAGAGCCCGGGACGAAACACTGAAGCTTTCTTT. Filled out from reference TRBV7-2 and TRBJ1-1, the complete variable domain reads GAGVSQSPSNKVTEKGKDVELRCDPISGHTALYWYRQSLGQGLEFLIYFQGNSAPDKSGLPSDRFSAERTGGSVSTLTIQRTQQEDSAVYLCAIKSPGRNTEAFFGQGTRLTVV.

The chain uses TRBV27 and TRBJ1-6, with 8 bases identical to TRBD1. Germline V lookup: CDR1 MNHEY, CDR2 SMNVEV (reference sequence). J was trimmed by 10 bases and V by 7 bases; bases with no gene match: 9. The CDR3 loop spans 14 amino acids. The CDR3 sequence is CASTLNRGGSPLHF. The CDR3 coding sequence is TGTGCCAGCACCTTGAACAGGGGGGGCTCACCCCTCCACTTT.